These 11 T cell receptor beta chains were sequenced from one sample in a study of cytomegalovirus exposure and HLA in healthy donors. Use of 60 Vbeta and 13 Jbeta primers characterized the PCR. Some clones are missing from TCRdb's copy, which holds only in-frame ones; the method was immunoSEQ multiplex PCR. The sample shows approximately 110,000 clones, and roughly 1% sits with its ten largest clones. Sequencing used PBMCs. These receptors all stem from a man aged 18 to 30 in good health and CMV-seronegative.

This sequence joins TRBV5-6 and TRBJ1-3; D ambiguous. Looked up from germline, CDR1 is SGHDT and CDR2 is YYEEEE. V was trimmed by 2 bases and J by 16 bases, leaving 13 bases between them. CDR3 size: 11 residues. CDR3 in amino acids: CASSFGPIKYF. The CDR3 bases are TGTGCCAGCAGCTTTGGGCCGATTAAGTATTTT.

This rearrangement joins TRBV6-5 to TRBJ1-6, with D unclear. The CDR3 has 14 residues. V lost 5 bases and J 9 bases, leaving 14 bases between the germline ends. Germline V gene lookup returns CDR1 MNHEY and CDR2 SVGAGI. In DNA form, the CDR3 reads TGTGCCAGCAGTCTCGGCGGGGTTACTTCACCCCTCCACTTT. As protein: CASSLGGVTSPLHF.

The chain joins TRBV6-1 to TRBJ2-3, with 8 bases that match TRBD1. J was trimmed by 1 base and V by 6 bases; bases with no gene match: 3. The CDR3 contains 14 residues. Germline V gives CDR1 MNHNS, CDR2 SASEGT. The CDR3 spells CASSRGLRTDTQYF. CDR3 coding DNA: TGTGCCAGCAGCAGGGGGCTACGCACAGATACGCAGTATTTT.

The gene calls are TRBV18 and TRBJ2-5; D may be TRBD1 (6 bases). Germline V CDR1 and CDR2: KGHSH, LQKENI. V lost 1 base and J lost 2, with 8 bases in between. The CDR3 runs to 14 residues. CDR3 region: CASSPRTVQETQYF. Here the CDR3 DNA reads TGTGCCAGCTCACCACGGACAGTACAAGAGACCCAGTACTTC.

The V gene is TRBV7-9, the J gene TRBJ1-3; tentative D call: TRBD1 (5 bases). The CDR3 loop spans 14 amino acids. The V and J ends lost 5 bases and 0 bases respectively, with 8 bases between them. CDR1 and CDR2 (germline): SEHNR, FQNEAQ (reference sequence). The CDR3 is CASSHGGSGNTIYF. DNA for the CDR3: TGTGCCAGCAGCCACGGGGGCTCTGGAAACACCATATATTTT. Together with reference TRBV7-9 and TRBJ1-3, the CDR3 gives the full variable domain: DTGVSQNPRHKITKRGQNVTFRCDPISEHNRLYWYRQTLGQGPEFLTYFQNEAQLEKSRLLSDRFSAERPKGSFSTLEIQRTEQGDSAMYLCASSHGGSGNTIYFGEGSWLTVV.

The chain joins TRBV29-1 to TRBJ1-1; 8 bases align to TRBD1. V dropped 6 bases and J dropped 3; count of bases not matched to a gene: 6. The CDR3 has 13 amino acids. From germline, CDR1 is SQVTM and CDR2 ANQGSEA. CDR3 in DNA: TGCAGCGTGCTACTGACAGGGGACACTGAAGCTTTCTTT. Translation gives CSVLLTGDTEAFF.

The rearrangement uses TRBV2 and TRBJ2-7; 9 nucleotides align to TRBD2. The trim removed 10 bases at V and 5 bases at J, leaving 12 bases unmatched. Germline CDR1 SNHLY, CDR2 FYNNEI. The CDR3 is 14 residues long. The CDR3 is CATQPGLAAHEQYF. The CDR3 DNA follows: TGTGCCACCCAACCGGGACTAGCAGCCCACGAGCAGTACTTC.

The genes are TRBV9 and TRBJ2-3; possible D gene TRBD2, 6 bases. V was cut by 0 bases and J by 4 bases, with 12 bases left in between. The length of the CDR3 is 15 residues. CDR1 is SGDLS, CDR2 YYNGEE, per germline. The CDR3 region has the DNA TGTGCCAGCAGCGTAGATTCACTAGCCTCAGATACGCAGTATTTT. This encodes CASSVDSLASDTQYF.

This chain joins TRBV4-1 and TRBJ2-3, with 9 bases fitting TRBD2. Germline lookup yields CDR1 MGHRA and CDR2 YSYEKL. The V segment lost 4 bases and the J segment 3 bases; nucleotides outside the gene matches: 5. The CDR3 is made up of 15 amino acids. This chain's CDR3 is CASSPHAGGTDTQYF. The CDR3 DNA sequence: TGCGCCAGCAGCCCCCACGCGGGAGGGACAGATACGCAGTATTTT.

V and J are TRBV19 and TRBJ2-3, with a tentative D call TRBD1 (5 bases). The CDR3 sequence is 14 residues long. Trimming took off 3 bases at V and 3 bases at J, with 10 bases between the two ends. Germline V gives CDR1 LNHDA, CDR2 SQIVND (reference sequence). CDR3 coding DNA: TGTGCCAGTAGTATTAGCAGGGTAACAGATACGCAGTATTTT. Translation gives CASSISRVTDTQYF. Looking up the rest from reference TRBV19 and TRBJ2-3 gives the full variable domain: DGGITQSPKYLFRKEGQNVTLSCEQNLNHDAMYWYRQDPGQGLRLIYYSQIVNDFQKGDIAEGYSVSREKKESFPLTVTSAQKNPTAFYLCASSISRVTDTQYFGPGTRLTVL.

This chain joins TRBV30 and TRBJ1-4, with 9 positions matching TRBD1. The CDR3 is made up of 14 amino acids. V shed 4 bases and J 7 bases; nucleotides not matched to a gene: 7. Germline V CDR1 and CDR2: GTSNPN, SVGIG (reference sequence). The chain's CDR3 is CAWTPGTGFEKLFF. The CDR3, as DNA: TGTGCCTGGACCCCCGGGACAGGGTTTGAAAAACTGTTTTTT.